The source of this T cell receptor (beta chain) is a study of shared T cell receptors in the human thymus. The ends lost 4 bases at V and 2 bases at J; junction bases unmatched: 3. In germline, CDR1 is LGHNA, CDR2 YNFKEQ. CDR3 length: 15 residues. The table came from immunoSEQ multiplex PCR; TCRdb's copy has only in-frame clones and leaves some out. The table records some 700,000 clones, around 87% of them present only once. This sample also appeared in a second study, on human thymus T cells. Per that study: Infants, healthy and Finnish, who were having corrective surgery for congenital heart defects served as donors. Corrective heart surgery yielded the resections from which the thymus tissue came. Thymic repertoires from unrelated individuals overlapped highly, related research reported.

The TCR originated in a boy under three years old with a congenital heart defect. The V call is TRBV4-2, the J call TRBJ2-7, with 12 positions matching TRBD1. The source material was thymocytes. The CDR3 reads CASSLGTGGPYEQYF. The CDR3 DNA is TGTGCCAGCAGCCTCGGGACAGGGGGCCCCTACGAGCAGTACTTC.